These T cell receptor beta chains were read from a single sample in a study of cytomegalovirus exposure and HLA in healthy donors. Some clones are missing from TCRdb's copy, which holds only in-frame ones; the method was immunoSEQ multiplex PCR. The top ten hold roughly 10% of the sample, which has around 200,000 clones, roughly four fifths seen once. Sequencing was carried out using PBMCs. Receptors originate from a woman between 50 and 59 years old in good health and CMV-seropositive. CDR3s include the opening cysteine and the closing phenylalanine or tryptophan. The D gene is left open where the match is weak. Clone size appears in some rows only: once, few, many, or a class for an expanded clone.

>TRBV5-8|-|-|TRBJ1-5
CASSLGQEARPQHF
TGTGCCAGCAGCTTAGGCCAGGAGGCAAGGCCCCAGCATTTT
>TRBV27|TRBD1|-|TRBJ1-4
CASRIQGAKKLFF
TGTGCCAGCAGAATACAGGGGGCGAAAAAACTGTTTTTT
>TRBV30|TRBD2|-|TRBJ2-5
CAWSVGSSGSQETQYF
TGTGCCTGGAGTGTAGGGTCTAGCGGGTCACAAGAGACCCAGTACTTC
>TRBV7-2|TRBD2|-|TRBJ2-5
CASSVSGAQETQYF
TGTGCCAGCAGCGTTAGCGGGGCCCAAGAGACCCAGTACTTC
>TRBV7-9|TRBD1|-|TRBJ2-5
CASSLSRDRVGGETQYF
TGTGCCAGCAGCTTATCTCGGGACAGGGTAGGAGGGGAGACCCAGTACTTC
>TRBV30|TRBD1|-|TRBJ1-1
CAWSVKGASLKAFF
TGTGCCTGGAGTGTTAAGGGGGCGAGCCTCAAAGCTTTCTTT
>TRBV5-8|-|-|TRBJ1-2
CASSLDRTNYGYTF
TGTGCCAGCAGCTTGGACAGAACTAACTATGGCTACACCTTC
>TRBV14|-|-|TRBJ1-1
CASSQRGAFGTEAFF
TGTGCCAGCAGCCAACGCGGGGCTTTCGGCACTGAAGCTTTCTTT
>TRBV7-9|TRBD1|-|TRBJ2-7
CASSFDGTGDYEQYF
TGTGCCAGCAGCTTCGACGGGACAGGGGACTACGAGCAGTACTTC
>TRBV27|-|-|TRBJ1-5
CASSPPGFLPQHF
TGTGCCAGCAGTCCCCCAGGGTTTCTGCCCCAGCATTTT
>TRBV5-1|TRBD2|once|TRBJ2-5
CASSLGGGETQYF
TGCGCCAGCAGCTTGGGGGGAGGGGAGACCCAGTACTTC
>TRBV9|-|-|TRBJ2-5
CASSVAGSGTQETQYF
TGTGCCAGCAGCGTGGCTGGGTCGGGTACCCAAGAGACCCAGTACTTC
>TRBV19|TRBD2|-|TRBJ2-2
CASKGIAGGTSNTGELFF
TGTGCCAGTAAGGGAATAGCGGGCGGGACGTCAAACACCGGGGAGCTGTTTTTT
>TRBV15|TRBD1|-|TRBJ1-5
CATSRGQGRGGNQPQHF
TGTGCCACCAGCAGAGGACAGGGTCGAGGTGGCAATCAGCCCCAGCATTTT
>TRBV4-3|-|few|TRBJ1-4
CASSQQAPNEKLFF
TGCGCCAGCAGCCAACAGGCCCCTAATGAAAAACTGTTTTTT
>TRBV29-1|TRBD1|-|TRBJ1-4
CSVEGDRGRKLFF
TGCAGCGTTGAAGGGGACAGGGGGAGAAAACTGTTTTTT
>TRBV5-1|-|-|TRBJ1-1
CASSRNTEAFF
TGCGCCAGCAGCCGTAACACTGAAGCTTTCTTT
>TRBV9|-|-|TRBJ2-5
CASSVGLGALQETQYF
TGTGCCAGCAGCGTAGGATTGGGAGCTCTACAAGAGACCCAGTACTTC
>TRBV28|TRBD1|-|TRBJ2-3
CASSTGQGYTDTQYF
TGTGCCAGCTCAACGGGACAGGGCTACACAGATACGCAGTATTTT
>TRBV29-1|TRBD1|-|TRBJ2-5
CSVGGQGETQYF
TGCAGCGTTGGGGGACAGGGAGAGACCCAGTACTTC
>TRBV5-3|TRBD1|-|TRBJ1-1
CARRRGTEHPNTEAFF
TGTGCCAGAAGACGTGGGACAGAGCACCCGAACACTGAAGCTTTCTTT
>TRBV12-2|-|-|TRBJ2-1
CASRPPQGKRQTYNEQFF
TGTGCAAGTCGACCCCCCCAAGGAAAGAGACAGACATACAATGAGCAGTTCTTC
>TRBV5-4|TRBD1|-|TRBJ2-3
CASSSLPGQGTDTQYF
TGTGCCAGCAGCTCATTACCAGGACAGGGAACGGATACGCAGTATTTT
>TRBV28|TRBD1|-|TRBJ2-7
CASSLGQGISYEQYF
TGTGCCAGCAGTCTAGGACAGGGTATCTCCTACGAGCAGTACTTC
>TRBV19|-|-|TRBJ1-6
CASSISPTRGNSPLHF
TGTGCCAGTAGTATCTCCCCGACACGGGGTAATTCACCCCTCCACTTT
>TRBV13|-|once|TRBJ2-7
CASSLGRDLGEQYF
TGTGCCAGCAGCTTAGGCAGGGATCTTGGCGAGCAGTACTTC
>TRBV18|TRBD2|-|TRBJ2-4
CASSPRTSGSENIQYF
TGTGCCAGCTCACCGAGAACTAGCGGCTCAGAAAACATTCAGTACTTC